These 10 T cell receptor beta chains share one sample of origin, sequenced in a study of shared clonotypes between healthy human individuals. The data were produced by immunoSEQ multiplex PCR, yet TCRdb's version contains in-frame clones alone and is incomplete. The table includes about 1.1 million clones, roughly 80% detected once. Source material: memory CD4+ T cells from PBMCs. Described subset: CD45RA-negative fraction. Receptors originate from a man aged 18 to 30 in good health. Some clones in this sample may be carry-over from other donors' samples.

This clone has only a few counts. CDR3 nucleotide sequence: TGTGCCAGCAGCGAGACAGGCTTCGGCCAAGAGACCCAGTACTTC. Translated, it gives CASSETGFGQETQYF. This chain joins TRBV27 and TRBJ2-5; a weak D match, TRBD1 (6 bases). Trimming took off 6 bases at V and 1 base at J, with 15 bases between the two ends. This CDR3 region has 15 residues. Germline V lookup: CDR1 MNHEY, CDR2 SMNVEV (reference sequence).

The rearrangement links TRBV5-1 to TRBJ2-4, with D uncertain. V lost 0 bases and J lost 5, with 6 bases in between. The CDR3 is 13 amino acids. Germline-derived CDR1 and CDR2 are SGHRS and YFSETQ. The CDR3 here is CASSLGQQNIQYF. DNA for the CDR3: TGCGCCAGCAGCTTGGGGCAGCAAAACATTCAGTACTTC.

The V call is TRBV5-4, the J call TRBJ1-1; no firm D call. Between the trimmed V and J ends, which lost 5 bases and 3 bases, there was a span of 11 bases. The germline CDR1 and CDR2 sequences are SGHNT and YYREEE (reference sequence). The CDR3 has 13 residues. The DNA for the CDR3 is TGTGCCAGCAGGCCGACAAGGGACACTGAAGCTTTCTTT. Translation: CASRPTRDTEAFF.

This clone was found a few times. This sequence joins TRBV4-3 and TRBJ1-3, with D tentatively TRBD1 (5 bases). Germline values: CDR1 LGHNA, CDR2 YSLEER. This CDR3 contains 16 residues. Between the trimmed V and J ends, which lost 1 base and 2 bases, there was a span of 12 bases. The CDR3 DNA follows: TGCGCCAGCAGCCAAGTCGCCAGGGCGACTGGAAACACCATATATTTT. Translated, it gives CASSQVARATGNTIYF.

V is TRBV28 and J is TRBJ1-3; the D is unclear. Trimming left V 6 bases short and J 0 bases short, with 12 bases between. This CDR3 spans 15 amino acids. From germline, CDR1 is MDHEN and CDR2 SYDVKM. The CDR3 coding sequence is TGTGCCAGCAGACCTAGGCAGTTCTCTGGAAACACCATATATTTT. This codes for CASRPRQFSGNTIYF.

The rearrangement links TRBV9 to TRBJ2-1; D uncertain. V gave up 3 bases and J gave up 1 base, with 14 bases separating them. This CDR3 has 16 amino acids. The V gene's germline CDR1 is SGDLS and CDR2 YYNGEE. The CDR3 loop reads CASSESRRGSYNEQFF. In DNA, the CDR3 is TGTGCCAGCAGCGAGTCCCGTCGAGGATCCTACAATGAGCAGTTCTTC.

This clone was observed a single time. This rearrangement joins TRBV15 to TRBJ1-3; 7 positions agree with TRBD1. Germline V gene data show CDR1 as LNHNV and CDR2 as YYDKDF (reference sequence). The CDR3 covers 14 residues. The J segment lost 7 bases and the V segment lost 2 bases, leaving 5 bases of the junction unmatched. The CDR3 bases are TGTGCCACCAGCAGAACAGGGGTTGTGAACACCATATATTTT. Protein: CATSRTGVVNTIYF.

A remark on this clone: This is likely an artifact of a read error, given a far larger clone one base away. This chain joins TRBV2 and TRBJ2-7, with 11 bases matching TRBD1. V lost 6 bases and J lost 2; bases outside the gene matches: 0. Germline-derived CDR1 and CDR2 are SNHLY and FYNNEI. This CDR3 spans 13 amino acids. The CDR3 loop reads CASRGQGAYEQYF. CDR3 nucleotides: TGTGCCAGCAGGGGACAGGGGGCCTACGAGCAGTACTTC.

This chain connects TRBV11-2 to TRBJ2-7; 14 bases are a match to TRBD2. The CDR3 totals 15 residues. V lost 5 bases and J lost 3; bases outside the gene matches: 3. Germline-derived CDR1 and CDR2 are SGHAT and FQNNGV. Here the CDR3 reads CASSTGTSGSYEQYF. The CDR3 nucleotides read TGTGCCAGCAGCACTGGGACTAGCGGGAGCTACGAGCAGTACTTC. Drawing the rest from reference TRBV11-2 and TRBJ2-7, the complete variable domain is EAGVAQSPRYKIIEKRQSVAFWCNPISGHATLYWYQQILGQGPKLLIQFQNNGVVDDSQLPKDRFSAERLKGVDSTLKIQPAKLEDSAVYLCASSTGTSGSYEQYFGPGTRLTVT.

The rearrangement joins TRBV2 to TRBJ2-7; 9 bases fit TRBD2. There are 14 residues in the CDR3. V trimming: 3 bases; J trimming: 4 bases; junction bases outside the gene matches: 4. Looked up from germline, CDR1 is SNHLY and CDR2 is FYNNEI. CDR3 DNA: TGTGCCAGCAGTGATGCGGGAGGGAAATACGAGCAGTACTTC. Encoded protein: CASSDAGGKYEQYF.